What follows are 17 T cell receptor beta chains derived from one specimen sequenced in a study of identical twins. TCRdb reprocessed the 5' RACE reads with MiXCR, giving one entry per CDR3 protein. The sample yields fewer than 250,000 distinct CDR3 sequences, approximately 7% seen once. This same sample was also part of a study on yellow fever vaccine responses in identical twins.

The specimen was memory (CD45RO+) T cells sorted from blood. These receptor sequences come from a woman between 18 and 29 years old in good health.

The table lists this clonotype with many counts. The chain joins TRBV29-1 to TRBJ2-1; possibly TRBD2 for D (7 bases). CDR1 is SQVTM, CDR2 ANQGSEA, per germline. This CDR3 has 10 residues. The CDR3 nucleotides are TGCAGTGGGGGGGCGCTTGAGCAGTTCTTC. This gives the protein CSGGALEQFF.

This chain links TRBV6-1 with TRBJ2-5; D possibly corresponds to TRBD1 (8 bases). The CDR3 sequence is 15 residues long. Trimming shortened V by 3 bases and J by 4 bases, and 15 bases separated the two germline ends. CDR1 is MNHNS, CDR2 SASEGT, per germline. The CDR3 here is CASSDGQGGAETQYF. In nucleotides, the CDR3 is TGTGCCAGCAGTGACGGACAGGGAGGGGCAGAGACCCAGTACTTC.

This clonotype was observed a handful of times. Here the CDR3 reads CASSSQDRASFPQFF. In DNA form, the CDR3 reads TGTGCCAGCAGCTCCCAAGACAGGGCTTCTTTCCCGCAGTTCTTC. The V gene is TRBV3-1, the J gene TRBJ2-1; 7 bases match TRBD1. The junction had 16 bases not matched to a gene; V was cut back by 5 bases and J by 12 bases. The CDR3 extends over 15 amino acids. CDR1 is LGHDT and CDR2 is YNNKEL in the germline V gene (reference sequence).

V usage is TRBV11-2 and J usage is TRBJ2-1; TRBD1 is a possible D gene (5 bases). Deletions cut 8 bases from V and 5 bases from J, with 19 bases between. The CDR3 totals 15 residues. Germline CDR1 is SGHAT and CDR2 is FQNNGV. CDR3 DNA: TGTGCCAGCTCCTGGGGCGGATTAAAGAACAATGAGCAGTTCTTC. This encodes CASSWGGLKNNEQFF.

The chain carries TRBV12-3 or TRBV12-4 and TRBJ1-2; TRBD1 aligns across 7 bases. The CDR3 loop spans 11 amino acids. V lost 6 bases and J lost 9; bases outside the gene matches: 4. CDR3 protein: CASRTGDRYTF. Here the CDR3 DNA reads TGTGCCAGCAGAACAGGGGATCGCTACACCTTC.

This clonotype showed up just a few times. J is TRBJ2-3 and V is TRBV29-1; D gene uncertain. The CDR3 totals 12 residues. V lost 4 bases and J lost 2, with 7 bases in between. Germline V gives CDR1 SQVTM, CDR2 ANQGSEA. The DNA for the CDR3 is TGCAGCGTTGCCCGACTCACAGATACGCAGTATTTT. This sequence encodes CSVARLTDTQYF.

The table lists this clonotype with many counts. The chain has TRBV29-1 and TRBJ2-1; no firm D call. The CDR3 loop spans 14 amino acids. V dropped 7 bases and J dropped 2 bases, with 15 bases sitting between them. The germline gives CDR1 SQVTM, CDR2 ANQGSEA. CDR3: CSGTPLGTYNEQFF. CDR3 nucleotides: TGCAGCGGAACCCCCTTAGGGACCTACAATGAGCAGTTCTTC.

CDR3 sequence (DNA): TGCGCCAGCAGGAAGACTAGCGGGACGGTGTCCTCGTACTTC. Amino acid sequence: CASRKTSGTVSSYF. The rearrangement links TRBV10-2 to TRBJ2-5; TRBD2 matches 11 bases. CDR1 and CDR2 from the germline V gene are WSHSY and SAAADI. The CDR3 is 14 amino acids. V was pared by 6 bases and J by 13 bases, with 13 bases of the junction left unmatched.

The chain employs TRBV5-1 and TRBJ2-5; D not certain. Trimming shortened V by 2 bases and J by 2 bases, and 10 bases separated the two germline ends. Looked up from germline, CDR1 is SGHRS and CDR2 is YFSETQ. This CDR3 spans 14 amino acids. DNA for the CDR3: TGCGCCAGCAGCTTTGTGGGCCCACAAGAGACCCAGTACTTC. It encodes CASSFVGPQETQYF.

The CDR3, as DNA: TGTGCCAGCAAAAGACTAGCGGCAAATGAGCAGTTCTTC. Its protein product is CASKRLAANEQFF. V is TRBV28 and J is TRBJ2-1; 9 bases agree with TRBD2. The germline gives CDR1 MDHEN, CDR2 SYDVKM. CDR3 length equals 13 residues. The trim removed 7 bases at V and 7 bases at J, leaving 5 bases unmatched. The full variable domain, its missing parts supplied by reference TRBV28 and TRBJ2-1, is DVKVTQSSRYLVKRTGEKVFLECVQDMDHENMFWYRQDPGLGLRLIYFSYDVKMKEKGDIPEGYSVSREKKERFSLILESASTNQTSMYLCASKRLAANEQFFGPGTRLTVL.

This clonotype occurred a few times. V gene TRBV28 combines with J gene TRBJ1-6; TRBD1 might be the D (5 bases). V dropped 8 bases and J dropped 7 bases, with 18 bases sitting between them. Germline CDR1 is MDHEN and CDR2 is SYDVKM. This CDR3 contains 15 residues. CDR3: CASLPRQTKNSPLHF. The DNA of the CDR3 is TGTGCCAGCCTGCCCAGACAGACCAAAAATTCACCCCTCCACTTT.

The table lists this clonotype with many counts. The V and J genes are TRBV9 and TRBJ2-1, with 9 bases aligning to TRBD2. The CDR3 spans 16 residues. Germline-derived CDR1 and CDR2 are SGDLS and YYNGEE. J lost 4 bases, V lost 3 bases, and 8 bases had no gene match. Here the CDR3 reads CASSGIAGAAYNEQFF. CDR3 nucleotide sequence: TGTGCCAGCAGCGGGATAGCGGGGGCGGCATACAATGAGCAGTTCTTC.

This clonotype was counted between two and nine times. The rearrangement links TRBV20-1 to TRBJ1-1; possibly TRBD1 for D (6 bases). The V and J ends lost 2 bases and 0 bases respectively, with 10 bases between them. Germline V gives CDR1 DFQATT, CDR2 SNEGSKA (reference sequence). The CDR3 runs to 14 residues. This CDR3 is CSARKEGVNTEAFF. The CDR3 DNA reads as TGCAGTGCTAGAAAGGAGGGGGTGAACACTGAAGCTTTCTTT.

Ten or more counts support this clonotype. V gene TRBV5-1 combines with J gene TRBJ2-7; 8 positions match TRBD2. Germline assignment: CDR1 SGHRS and CDR2 YFSETQ. The V and J ends lost 4 bases and 1 base, in that order; junction bases with no gene match: 19. This CDR3 comprises 19 residues. The CDR3 reads CASSLPGGREASESYEQYF. As DNA, the CDR3 is TGCGCCAGCAGCCTTCCCGGGGGGCGGGAGGCATCAGAATCCTACGAGCAGTACTTC.

The gene calls are TRBV6-1 and TRBJ2-2, with D perhaps matching TRBD2 (7 bases). CDR1 and CDR2 from the germline V gene are MNHNS and SASEGT. The CDR3 runs to 16 residues. Trimming left V 7 bases short and J 3 bases short, with 18 bases between. CDR3: CASTLPWGGDTGELFF. DNA of the CDR3: TGTGCCAGCACCCTACCCTGGGGGGGCGACACCGGGGAGCTGTTTTTT.

The sample holds a few counts of this clonotype. This sequence joins TRBV11-3 and TRBJ2-1; tentatively, D is TRBD2 (5 bases). In germline, CDR1 is SGHNT, CDR2 YENEEA. CDR3 length: 16 residues. V lost 5 bases, J lost 4 bases, and 18 bases lay in between. The CDR3 DNA follows: TGTGCCAGCAGCGTCATGTCGGGGTCCGGTTACAATGAGCAGTTCTTC. Its translation: CASSVMSGSGYNEQFF.

The rearrangement joins TRBV2 to TRBJ2-1, with TRBD2 matching over 10 bases. Germline loops: CDR1 SNHLY, CDR2 FYNNEI. The CDR3 runs 15 residues. V was clipped by 4 bases and J by 4 bases; unmatched bases: 4. CDR3 nucleotides: TGTGCCAGCAGTGCGACTAGCGGGCTATACAATGAGCAGTTCTTC. It is translated as CASSATSGLYNEQFF.